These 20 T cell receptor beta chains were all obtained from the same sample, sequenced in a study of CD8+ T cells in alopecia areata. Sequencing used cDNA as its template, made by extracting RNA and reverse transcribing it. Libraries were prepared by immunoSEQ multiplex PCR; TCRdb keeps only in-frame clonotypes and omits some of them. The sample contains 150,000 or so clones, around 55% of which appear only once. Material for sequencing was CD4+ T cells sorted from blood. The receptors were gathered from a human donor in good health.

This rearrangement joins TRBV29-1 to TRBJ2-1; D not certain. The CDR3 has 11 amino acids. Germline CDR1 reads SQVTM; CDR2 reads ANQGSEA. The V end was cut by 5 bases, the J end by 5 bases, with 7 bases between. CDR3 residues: CSVRYNNEQFF. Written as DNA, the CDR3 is TGCAGCGTTAGGTACAACAATGAGCAGTTCTTC.

The chain's CDR3 is CASTGTLNTGELFF. The CDR3 nucleotides read TGTGCCAGTACCGGGACTCTGAACACCGGGGAGCTGTTTTTT. V is TRBV2 and J is TRBJ2-2, with a tentative D call TRBD2 (6 bases). V was cut by 9 bases and J by 1 base, with 12 bases left in between. CDR3 length: 14 residues. Germline CDR1 is SNHLY and CDR2 is FYNNEI.

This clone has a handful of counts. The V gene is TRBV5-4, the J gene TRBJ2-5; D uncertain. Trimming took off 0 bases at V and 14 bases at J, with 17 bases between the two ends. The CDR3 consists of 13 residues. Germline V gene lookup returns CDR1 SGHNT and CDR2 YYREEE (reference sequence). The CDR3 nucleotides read TGTGCCAGCAGCTTGGCCGGCGACTTGCCTTCCTACTTC. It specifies CASSLAGDLPSYF. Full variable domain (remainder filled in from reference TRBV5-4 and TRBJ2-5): ETGVTQSPTHLIKTRGQQVTLRCSSQSGHNTVSWYQQALGQGPQFIFQYYREEENGRGNFPPRFSGLQFPNYSSELNVNALELDDSALYLCASSLAGDLPSYFGPGTRLLVL.

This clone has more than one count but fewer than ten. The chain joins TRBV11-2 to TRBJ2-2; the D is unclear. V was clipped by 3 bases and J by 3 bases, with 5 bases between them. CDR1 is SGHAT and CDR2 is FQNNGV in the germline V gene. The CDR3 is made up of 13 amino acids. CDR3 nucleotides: TGTGCCAGCAGCTTGGTGTACACCGGGGAGCTGTTTTTT. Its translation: CASSLVYTGELFF.

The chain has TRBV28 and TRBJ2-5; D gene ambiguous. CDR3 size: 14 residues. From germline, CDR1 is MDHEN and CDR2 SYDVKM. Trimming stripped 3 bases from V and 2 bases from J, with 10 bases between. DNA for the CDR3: TGTGCCAGCAGTTTGCAGTCAGTACAAGAGACCCAGTACTTC. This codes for CASSLQSVQETQYF.

As DNA, the CDR3 is TGTGCCAGCAGAGGGGACGGGAACACTGAAGCTTTCTTT. Translated, it gives CASRGDGNTEAFF. The rearrangement joins TRBV2 to TRBJ1-1; perhaps TRBD1 as D (5 bases). The germline V and J ends were trimmed by 6 bases and 1 base, with 9 bases remaining between them. The length of the CDR3 is 13 residues. Looked up from germline, CDR1 is SNHLY and CDR2 is FYNNEI.

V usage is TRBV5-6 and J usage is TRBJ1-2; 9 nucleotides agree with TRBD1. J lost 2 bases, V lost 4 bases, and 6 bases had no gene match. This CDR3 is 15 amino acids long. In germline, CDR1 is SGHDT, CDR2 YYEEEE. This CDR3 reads CASSDPGTGNYGYTF. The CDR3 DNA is TGTGCCAGCAGCGATCCCGGGACAGGGAACTATGGCTACACCTTC.

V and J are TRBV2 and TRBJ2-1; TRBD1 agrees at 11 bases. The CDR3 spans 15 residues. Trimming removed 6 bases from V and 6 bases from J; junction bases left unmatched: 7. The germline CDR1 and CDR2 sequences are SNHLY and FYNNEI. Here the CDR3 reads CASSSGTGGTNEQFF. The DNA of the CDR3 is TGTGCCAGCAGCTCCGGGACAGGGGGTACCAATGAGCAGTTCTTC.

CDR3 sequence reads: CASSASLADSGTQYF. In DNA form, the CDR3 reads TGTGCCAGCAGCGCCTCCCTGGCGGATTCGGGGACCCAGTACTTC. The chain is built from TRBV9 and TRBJ2-5; unclear D gene. Trimming pared 3 bases from V and 7 bases from J, leaving 19 bases between. Germline CDR1 reads SGDLS; CDR2 reads YYNGEE. The CDR3 runs 15 residues.

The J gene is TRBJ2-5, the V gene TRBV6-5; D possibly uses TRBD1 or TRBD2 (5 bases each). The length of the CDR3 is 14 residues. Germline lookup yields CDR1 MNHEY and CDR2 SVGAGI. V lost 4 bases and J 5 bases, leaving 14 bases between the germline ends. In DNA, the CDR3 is TGTGCCAGCAGTTCCGGGACCGCGAGGGAGACCCAGTACTTC. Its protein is CASSSGTARETQYF.

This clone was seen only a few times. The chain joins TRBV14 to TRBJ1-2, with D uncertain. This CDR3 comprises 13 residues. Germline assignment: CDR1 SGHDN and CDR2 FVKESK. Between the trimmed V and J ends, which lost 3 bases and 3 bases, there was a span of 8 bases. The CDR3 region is CASSHLDDYGYTF. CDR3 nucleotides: TGTGCCAGCAGCCACTTGGATGACTATGGCTACACCTTC.

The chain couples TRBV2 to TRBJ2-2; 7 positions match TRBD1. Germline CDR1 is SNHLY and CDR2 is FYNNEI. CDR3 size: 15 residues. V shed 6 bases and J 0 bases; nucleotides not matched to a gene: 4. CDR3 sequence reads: CASRVGTANTGELFF. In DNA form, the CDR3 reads TGTGCCAGCAGGGTTGGGACAGCGAACACCGGGGAGCTGTTTTTT.

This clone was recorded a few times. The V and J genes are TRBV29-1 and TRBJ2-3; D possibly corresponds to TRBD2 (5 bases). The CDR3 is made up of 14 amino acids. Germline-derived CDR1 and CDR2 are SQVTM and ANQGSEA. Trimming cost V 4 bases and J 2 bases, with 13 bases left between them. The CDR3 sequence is CSVVSGLNTDTQYF. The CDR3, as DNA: TGCAGCGTTGTTTCCGGACTGAACACAGATACGCAGTATTTT.

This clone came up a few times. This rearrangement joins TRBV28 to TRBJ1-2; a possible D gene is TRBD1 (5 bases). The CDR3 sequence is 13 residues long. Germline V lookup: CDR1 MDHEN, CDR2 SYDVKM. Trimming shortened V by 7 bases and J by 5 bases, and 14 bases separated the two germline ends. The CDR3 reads CASKAGYVYGYTF. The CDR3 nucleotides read TGTGCCAGCAAGGCAGGGTACGTTTATGGCTACACCTTC.

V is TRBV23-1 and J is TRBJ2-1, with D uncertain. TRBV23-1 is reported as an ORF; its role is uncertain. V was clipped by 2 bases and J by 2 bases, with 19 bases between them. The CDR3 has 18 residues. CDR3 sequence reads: CASSQDPPQALPYNEQFF. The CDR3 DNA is TGCGCCAGCAGTCAAGACCCGCCTCAGGCCCTTCCCTACAATGAGCAGTTCTTC.

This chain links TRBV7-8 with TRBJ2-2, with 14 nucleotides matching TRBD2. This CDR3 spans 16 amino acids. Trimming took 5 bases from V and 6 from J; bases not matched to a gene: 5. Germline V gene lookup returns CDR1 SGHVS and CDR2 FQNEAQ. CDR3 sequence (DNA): TGTGCCAGCAGCCCTCGACTAGCGGGAGGGTCCGGGGAGCTGTTTTTT. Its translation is CASSPRLAGGSGELFF.

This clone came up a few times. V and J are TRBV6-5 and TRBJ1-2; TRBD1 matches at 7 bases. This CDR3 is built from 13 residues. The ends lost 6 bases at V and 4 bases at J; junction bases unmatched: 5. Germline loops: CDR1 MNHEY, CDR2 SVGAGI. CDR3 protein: CASRETGTYGYTF. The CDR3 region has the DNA TGTGCCAGCAGGGAGACAGGGACCTATGGCTACACCTTC.

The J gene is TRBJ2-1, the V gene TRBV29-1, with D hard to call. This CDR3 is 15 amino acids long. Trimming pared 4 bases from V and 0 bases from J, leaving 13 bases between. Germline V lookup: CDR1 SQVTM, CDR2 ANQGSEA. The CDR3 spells CSVVLAQRSYNEQFF. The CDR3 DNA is TGCAGCGTTGTTTTGGCCCAACGCTCCTACAATGAGCAGTTCTTC.

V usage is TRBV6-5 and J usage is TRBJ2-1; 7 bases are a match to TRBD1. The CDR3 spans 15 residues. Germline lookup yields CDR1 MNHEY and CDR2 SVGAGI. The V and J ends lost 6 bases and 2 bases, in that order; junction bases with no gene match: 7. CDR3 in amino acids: CASRFDRDPYNEQFF. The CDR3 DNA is TGTGCCAGCAGATTCGACAGGGATCCCTACAATGAGCAGTTCTTC.

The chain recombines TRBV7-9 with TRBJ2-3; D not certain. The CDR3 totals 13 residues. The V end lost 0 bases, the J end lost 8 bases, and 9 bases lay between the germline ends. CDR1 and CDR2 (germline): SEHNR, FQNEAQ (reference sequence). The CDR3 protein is CASSLASAPTQYF. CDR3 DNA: TGTGCCAGCAGCTTAGCCTCTGCGCCTACGCAGTATTTT.